One sample yielded the 2 T cell receptor beta chains listed below, sequenced in a study of shared clonotypes between healthy human individuals. The method was immunoSEQ multiplex PCR; TCRdb's version includes in-frame clones alone and lacks a portion of them. This table has approximately 2,300,000 clones, under 95% appearing once. The specimen sequenced was naive CD4+ T cells from PBMCs. Subset specified: CD45RA+ positively selected. The source of these receptors is a young man in good health. Some clones in this sample may be carry-over from other donors' samples.

The rearrangement joins TRBV28 to TRBJ2-7; D not resolved. CDR3 length: 12 amino acids. Looked up from germline, CDR1 is MDHEN and CDR2 is SYDVKM. V was cut by 5 bases and J by 3 bases, with 8 bases left in between. The CDR3 bases are TGTGCCAGCAGTCCTCTAATCTACGAGCAGTACTTC. This codes for CASSPLIYEQYF.

As for this clone: Other DNA sequences in the same sample also yield this CDR3. The chain combines TRBV5-1 with TRBJ2-5; no clear D. Germline lookup yields CDR1 SGHRS and CDR2 YFSETQ. Trimming took 2 bases from V and 5 from J, leaving 10 bases between them. This CDR3 is 13 amino acids long. Here the CDR3 reads CASSLGSLETQYF. The CDR3 region has the DNA TGCGCCAGCAGCTTAGGATCCCTGGAGACCCAGTACTTC.